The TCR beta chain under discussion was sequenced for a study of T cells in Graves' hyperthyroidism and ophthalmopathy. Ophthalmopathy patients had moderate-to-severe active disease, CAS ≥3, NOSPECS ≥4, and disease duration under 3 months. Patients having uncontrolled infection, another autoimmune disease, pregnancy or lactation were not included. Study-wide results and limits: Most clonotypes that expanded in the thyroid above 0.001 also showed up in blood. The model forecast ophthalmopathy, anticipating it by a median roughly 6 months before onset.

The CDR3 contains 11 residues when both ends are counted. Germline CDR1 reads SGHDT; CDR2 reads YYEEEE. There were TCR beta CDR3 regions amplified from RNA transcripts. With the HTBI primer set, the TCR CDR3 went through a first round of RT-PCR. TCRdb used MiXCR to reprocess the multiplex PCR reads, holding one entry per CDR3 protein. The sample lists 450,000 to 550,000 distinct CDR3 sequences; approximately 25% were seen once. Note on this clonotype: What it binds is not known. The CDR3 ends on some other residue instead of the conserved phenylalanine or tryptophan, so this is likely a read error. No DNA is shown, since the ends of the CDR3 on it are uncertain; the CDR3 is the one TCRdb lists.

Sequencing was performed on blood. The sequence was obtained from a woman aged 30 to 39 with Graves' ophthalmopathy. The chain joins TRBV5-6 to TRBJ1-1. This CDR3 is CASSGEDGILL.